This T cell receptor beta chain was documented in a study of blood T cell repertoires in COVID-19. The V and J ends lost 1 base and 7 bases respectively, with 8 bases between them. CDR1 and CDR2 (germline): SGHTA, FQGNSA. The CDR3 is 13 residues long. The repertoire was sequenced with immunoSEQ multiplex PCR; TCRdb's copy has only in-frame clones and lacks some. The repertoire holds about 400,000 clones, with around nine tenths as singletons. The sample taken for sequencing was peripheral blood. The sequence derives from a woman aged 55-70 years with COVID-19, enrolled during active disease. The rearrangement joins TRBV7-2 to TRBJ1-5, with D maybe TRBD1 (5 bases). CDR3 sequence (DNA): TGTGCCAGCAGCTTAGGACAGCAACAGCCCCAGCATTTT. Its protein is CASSLGQQQPQHF.